This T cell receptor (beta chain) was retrieved from a study of blood T cell repertoires in COVID-19. Study context: T cells, B-cell-depleted T cells, or PBMCs provided the cDNA or gDNA that served as material.

TCRdb keeps only in-frame clones here, not all; method: immunoSEQ multiplex PCR. The table lists fewer than 350,000 clones, around 88% of them singletons. This CDR3 is 17 amino acids long. Sample: peripheral blood. The chain uses TRBV21-1 and TRBJ1-2; the DNA was not compared with TRBD1, the D call given in the table. TRBV21-1 is annotated as a pseudogene. This receptor was identified in a woman aged 25 to 45 with COVID-19, enrolled during active disease. The CDR3 DNA sequence: TGTGCCAGCAGCCCCCAGGACAGGGGGCCAAGCTACTATGGCTACACCTTC. Encoded protein: CASSPQDRGPSYYGYTF.